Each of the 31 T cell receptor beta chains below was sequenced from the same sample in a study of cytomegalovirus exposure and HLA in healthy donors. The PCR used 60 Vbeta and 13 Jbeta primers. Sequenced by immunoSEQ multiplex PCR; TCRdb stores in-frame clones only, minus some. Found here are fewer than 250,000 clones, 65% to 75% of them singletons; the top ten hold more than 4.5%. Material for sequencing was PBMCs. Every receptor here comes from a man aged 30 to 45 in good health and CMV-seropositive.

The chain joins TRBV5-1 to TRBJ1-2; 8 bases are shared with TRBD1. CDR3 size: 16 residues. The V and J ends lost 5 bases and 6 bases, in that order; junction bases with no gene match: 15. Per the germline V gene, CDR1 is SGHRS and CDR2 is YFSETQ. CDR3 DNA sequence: TGCGCCAGCAGGGGGGGGTCAGCAGGGGGCCGAGATGGCTACACCTTC. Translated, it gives CASRGGSAGGRDGYTF.

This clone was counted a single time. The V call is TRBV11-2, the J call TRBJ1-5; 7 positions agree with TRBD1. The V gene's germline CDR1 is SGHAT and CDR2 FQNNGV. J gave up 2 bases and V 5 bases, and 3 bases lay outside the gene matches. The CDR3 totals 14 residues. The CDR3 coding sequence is TGTGCCAGCAGCCGGACAGGTGGCAATCAGCCCCAGCATTTT. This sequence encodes CASSRTGGNQPQHF.

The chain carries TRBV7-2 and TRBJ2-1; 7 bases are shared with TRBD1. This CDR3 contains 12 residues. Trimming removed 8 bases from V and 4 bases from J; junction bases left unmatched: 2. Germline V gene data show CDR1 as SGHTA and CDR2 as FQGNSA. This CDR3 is CASGTAYNEQFF. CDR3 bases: TGTGCCAGCGGGACAGCGTACAATGAGCAGTTCTTC.

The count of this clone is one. The CDR3 loop is CAWSSSNRVGEQYF. The CDR3 coding sequence is TGTGCCTGGAGTAGTAGTAACAGGGTAGGCGAGCAGTACTTC. The chain recombines TRBV30 with TRBJ2-7, with D tentatively TRBD1 (6 bases). The germline V gene encodes CDR1 GTSNPN and CDR2 SVGIG (reference sequence). This CDR3 spans 14 amino acids. Trimming removed 2 bases at V and 6 bases at J, with 17 bases between. Based on the CDR3 plus reference TRBV30 and TRBJ2-7, the full variable domain is SQTIHQWPATLVQPVGSPLSLECTVEGTSNPNLYWYRQAAGRGLQLLFYSVGIGQISSEVPQNLSASRPQDRQFILSSKKLLLSDSGFYLCAWSSSNRVGEQYFGPGTRLTVT.

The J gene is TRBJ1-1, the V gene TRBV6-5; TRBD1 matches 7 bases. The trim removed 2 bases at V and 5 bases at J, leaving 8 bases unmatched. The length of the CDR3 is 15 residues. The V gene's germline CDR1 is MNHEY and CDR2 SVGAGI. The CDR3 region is CASSYPQGDKTEAFF. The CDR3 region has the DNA TGTGCCAGCAGTTACCCGCAGGGGGACAAGACTGAAGCTTTCTTT.

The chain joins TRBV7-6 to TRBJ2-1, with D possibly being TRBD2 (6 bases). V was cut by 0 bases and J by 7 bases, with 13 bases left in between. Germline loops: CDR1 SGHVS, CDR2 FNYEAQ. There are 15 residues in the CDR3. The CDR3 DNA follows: TGTGCCAGCAGCTTAGCCGCCCGCGGGGCGAATGAGCAGTTCTTC. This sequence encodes CASSLAARGANEQFF.

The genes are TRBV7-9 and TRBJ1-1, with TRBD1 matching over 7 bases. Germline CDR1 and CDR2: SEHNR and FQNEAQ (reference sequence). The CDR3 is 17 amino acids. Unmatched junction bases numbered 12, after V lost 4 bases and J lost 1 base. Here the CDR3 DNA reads TGTGCCAGCAGCTCCTGGACAGGCCTAGAGAGGAACACTGAAGCTTTCTTT. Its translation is CASSSWTGLERNTEAFF.

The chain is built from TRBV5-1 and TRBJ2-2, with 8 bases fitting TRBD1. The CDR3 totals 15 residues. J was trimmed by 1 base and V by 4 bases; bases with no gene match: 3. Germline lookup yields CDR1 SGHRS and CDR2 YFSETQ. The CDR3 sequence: CASSTGQGNTGELFF. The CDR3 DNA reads TGCGCCAGCAGCACTGGACAGGGGAACACCGGGGAGCTGTTTTTT.

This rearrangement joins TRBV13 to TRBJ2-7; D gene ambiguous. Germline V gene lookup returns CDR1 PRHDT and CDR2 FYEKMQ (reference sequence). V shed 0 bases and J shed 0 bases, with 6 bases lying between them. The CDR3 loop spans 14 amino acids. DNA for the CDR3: TGTGCCAGCAGCTTAGGAAAGCCCTCCTACGAGCAGTACTTC. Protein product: CASSLGKPSYEQYF. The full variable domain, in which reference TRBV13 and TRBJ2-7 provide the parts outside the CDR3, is AAGVIQSPRHLIKEKRETATLKCYPIPRHDTVYWYQQGPGQDPQFLISFYEKMQSDKGSIPDRFSAQQFSDYHSELNMSSLELGDSALYFCASSLGKPSYEQYFGPGTRLTVT.

The DNA for the CDR3 is TGTGCCAGCAGTCCGGGACTAGGGTACAATGAGCAGTTCTTC. This codes for CASSPGLGYNEQFF. The V call is TRBV2, the J call TRBJ2-1; 8 positions agree with TRBD2. Germline CDR1 reads SNHLY; CDR2 reads FYNNEI. This CDR3 spans 14 amino acids. The V segment lost 5 bases and the J segment 4 bases; nucleotides outside the gene matches: 4.

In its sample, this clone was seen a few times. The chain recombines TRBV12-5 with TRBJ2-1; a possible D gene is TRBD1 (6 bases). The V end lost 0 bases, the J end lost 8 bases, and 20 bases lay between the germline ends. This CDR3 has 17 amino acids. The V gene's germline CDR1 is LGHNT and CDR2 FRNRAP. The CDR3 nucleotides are TGTGCTAGTGGTTTGGTACTAGGGACACATCTGGGGGATGAGCAGTTCTTC. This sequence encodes CASGLVLGTHLGDEQFF.

CDR3 in amino acids: CASSEQYTGELFF. The CDR3, as DNA: TGTGCCAGCAGTGAACAGTACACCGGGGAGCTGTTTTTT. The rearrangement links TRBV2 to TRBJ2-2; D gene unclear. The CDR3 runs 13 residues. CDR1 is SNHLY and CDR2 is FYNNEI in the germline V gene. V was clipped by 2 bases and J by 3 bases, with 4 bases between them.

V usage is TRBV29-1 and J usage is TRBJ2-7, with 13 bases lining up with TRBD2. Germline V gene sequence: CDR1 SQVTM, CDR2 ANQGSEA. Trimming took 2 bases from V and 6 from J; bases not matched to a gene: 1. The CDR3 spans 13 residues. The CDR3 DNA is TGCAGCGTTGAAACTAGCGGGAGGGGCGAGCAGTACTTC. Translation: CSVETSGRGEQYF.

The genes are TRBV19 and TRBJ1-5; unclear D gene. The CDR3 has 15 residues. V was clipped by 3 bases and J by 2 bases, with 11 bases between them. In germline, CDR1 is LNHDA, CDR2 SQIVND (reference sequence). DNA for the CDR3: TGTGCCAGTAGTATGTCCGCAGGTCGCAATCAGCCCCAGCATTTT. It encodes CASSMSAGRNQPQHF.

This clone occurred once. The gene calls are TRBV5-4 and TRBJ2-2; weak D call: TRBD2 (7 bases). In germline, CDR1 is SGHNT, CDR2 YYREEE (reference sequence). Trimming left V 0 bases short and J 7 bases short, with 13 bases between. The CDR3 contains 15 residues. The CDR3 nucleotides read TGTGCCAGCAGCTTGGCCGGGGGGCTTAGCGGGGAGCTGTTTTTT. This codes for CASSLAGGLSGELFF.

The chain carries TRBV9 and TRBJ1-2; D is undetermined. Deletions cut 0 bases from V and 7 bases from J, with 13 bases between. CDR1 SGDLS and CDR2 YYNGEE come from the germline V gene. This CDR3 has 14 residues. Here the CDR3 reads CASSVERVSAGYTF. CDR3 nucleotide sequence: TGTGCCAGCAGCGTAGAACGGGTTTCGGCTGGCTACACCTTC.

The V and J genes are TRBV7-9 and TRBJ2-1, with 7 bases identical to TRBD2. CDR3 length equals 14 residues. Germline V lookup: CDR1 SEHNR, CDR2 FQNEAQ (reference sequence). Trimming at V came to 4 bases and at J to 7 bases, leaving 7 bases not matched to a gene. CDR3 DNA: TGTGCCAGCAGCTCCACTCGACTAGCAAATGAGCAGTTCTTC. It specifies CASSSTRLANEQFF. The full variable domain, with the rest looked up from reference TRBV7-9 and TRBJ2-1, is DTGVSQNPRHKITKRGQNVTFRCDPISEHNRLYWYRQTLGQGPEFLTYFQNEAQLEKSRLLSDRFSAERPKGSFSTLEIQRTEQGDSAMYLCASSSTRLANEQFFGPGTRLTVL.

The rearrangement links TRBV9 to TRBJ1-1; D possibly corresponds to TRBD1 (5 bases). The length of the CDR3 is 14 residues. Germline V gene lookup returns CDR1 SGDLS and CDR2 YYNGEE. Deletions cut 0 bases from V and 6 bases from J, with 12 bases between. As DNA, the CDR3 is TGTGCCAGCAGCGTAGGGGCAGGGCCGGCTGAAGCTTTCTTT. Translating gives CASSVGAGPAEAFF.

CDR3: CASSEAVTTSWRGYTF. Written as DNA, the CDR3 is TGTGCCAGCAGTGAAGCCGTGACGACCTCTTGGCGGGGCTACACCTTC. The chain joins TRBV6-1 to TRBJ1-2; no clear D gene. This CDR3 comprises 16 residues. V lost 0 bases and J 8 bases, leaving 19 bases between the germline ends. CDR1 and CDR2 from the germline V gene are MNHNS and SASEGT.

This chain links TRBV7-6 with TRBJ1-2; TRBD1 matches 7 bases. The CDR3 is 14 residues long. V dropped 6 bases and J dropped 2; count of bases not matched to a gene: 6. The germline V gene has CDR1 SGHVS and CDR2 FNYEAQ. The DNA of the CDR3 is TGTGCCAGCAGTCCTCTGACAGGGAACTATGGCTACACCTTC. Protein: CASSPLTGNYGYTF.

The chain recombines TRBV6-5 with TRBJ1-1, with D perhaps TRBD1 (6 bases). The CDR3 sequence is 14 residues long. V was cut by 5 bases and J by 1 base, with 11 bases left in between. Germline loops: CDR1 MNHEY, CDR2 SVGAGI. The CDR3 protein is CASSGGGPNTEAFF. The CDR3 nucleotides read TGTGCCAGCAGTGGGGGGGGCCCGAACACTGAAGCTTTCTTT.

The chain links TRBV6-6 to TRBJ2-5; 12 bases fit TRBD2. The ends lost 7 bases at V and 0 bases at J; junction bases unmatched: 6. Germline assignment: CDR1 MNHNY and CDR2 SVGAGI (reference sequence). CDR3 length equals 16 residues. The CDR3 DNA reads TGTGCCAGCACTTCCCGACTAGCGGGGGACCAAGAGACCCAGTACTTC. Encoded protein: CASTSRLAGDQETQYF.

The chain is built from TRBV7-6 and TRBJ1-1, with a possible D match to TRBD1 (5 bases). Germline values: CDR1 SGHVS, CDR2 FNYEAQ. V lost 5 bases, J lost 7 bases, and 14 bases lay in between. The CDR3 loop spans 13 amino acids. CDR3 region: CASSQSWGDEAFF. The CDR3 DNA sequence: TGTGCCAGCAGCCAAAGTTGGGGGGATGAAGCTTTCTTT.

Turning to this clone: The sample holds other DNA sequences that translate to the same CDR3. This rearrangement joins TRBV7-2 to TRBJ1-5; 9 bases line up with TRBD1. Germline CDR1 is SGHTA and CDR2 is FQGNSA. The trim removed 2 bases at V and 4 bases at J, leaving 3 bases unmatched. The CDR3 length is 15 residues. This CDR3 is CASSLRQGGNQPQHF. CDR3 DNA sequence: TGTGCCAGCAGCTTACGACAGGGGGGGAATCAGCCCCAGCATTTT.

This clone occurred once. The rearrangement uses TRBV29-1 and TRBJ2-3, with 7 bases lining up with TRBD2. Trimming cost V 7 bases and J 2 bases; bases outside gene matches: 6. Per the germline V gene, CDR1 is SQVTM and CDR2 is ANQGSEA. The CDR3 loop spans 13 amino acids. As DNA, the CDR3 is TGCAGCGCCAGGACTAGATTCACAGATACGCAGTATTTT. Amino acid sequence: CSARTRFTDTQYF.

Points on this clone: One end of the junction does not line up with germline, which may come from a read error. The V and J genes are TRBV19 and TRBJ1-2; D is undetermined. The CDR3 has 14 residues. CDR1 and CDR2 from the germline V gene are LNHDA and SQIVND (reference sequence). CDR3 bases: TGTGCCAGTACCCGGACTGGGGTCGGCTATGGCCACACCTTC. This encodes CASTRTGVGYGHTF.

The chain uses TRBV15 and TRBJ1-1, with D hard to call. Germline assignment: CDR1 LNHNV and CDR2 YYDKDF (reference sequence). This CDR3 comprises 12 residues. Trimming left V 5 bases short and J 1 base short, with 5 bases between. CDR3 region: CATSWANTEAFF. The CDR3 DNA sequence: TGTGCCACCAGCTGGGCGAACACTGAAGCTTTCTTT. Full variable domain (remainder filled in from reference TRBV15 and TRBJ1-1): DAMVIQNPRYQVTQFGKPVTLSCSQTLNHNVMYWYQQKSSQAPKLLFHYYDKDFNNEADTPDNFQSRRPNTSFCFLDIRSPGLGDTAMYLCATSWANTEAFFGQGTRLTVV.

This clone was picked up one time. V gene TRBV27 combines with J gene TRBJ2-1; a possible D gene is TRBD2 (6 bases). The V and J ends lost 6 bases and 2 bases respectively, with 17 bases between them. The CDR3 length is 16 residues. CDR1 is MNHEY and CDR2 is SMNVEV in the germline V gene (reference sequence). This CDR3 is CASSFTSRGTYNEQFF. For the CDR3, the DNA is TGTGCCAGCAGCTTCACTAGCAGAGGAACCTACAATGAGCAGTTCTTC.

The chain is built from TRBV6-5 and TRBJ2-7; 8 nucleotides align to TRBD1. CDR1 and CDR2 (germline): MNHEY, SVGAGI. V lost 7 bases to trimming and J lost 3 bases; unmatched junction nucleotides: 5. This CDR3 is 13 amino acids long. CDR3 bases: TGTGCCAGCACCCCAGGGGGCGGCTACGAGCAGTACTTC. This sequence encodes CASTPGGGYEQYF.

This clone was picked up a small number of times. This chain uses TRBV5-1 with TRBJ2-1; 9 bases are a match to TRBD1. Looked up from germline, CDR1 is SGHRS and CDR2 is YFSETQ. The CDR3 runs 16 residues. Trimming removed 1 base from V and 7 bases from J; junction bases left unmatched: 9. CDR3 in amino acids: CASSLQGQGGLNEQFF. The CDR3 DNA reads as TGCGCCAGCAGCTTGCAGGGACAGGGTGGGCTTAATGAGCAGTTCTTC.

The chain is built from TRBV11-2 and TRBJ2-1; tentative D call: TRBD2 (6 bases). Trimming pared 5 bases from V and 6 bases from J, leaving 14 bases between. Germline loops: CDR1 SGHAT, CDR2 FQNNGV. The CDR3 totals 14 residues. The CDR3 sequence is CASSPTAGTNEQFF. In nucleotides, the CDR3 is TGTGCCAGCAGCCCGACGGCGGGGACCAATGAGCAGTTCTTC.